The 24 T cell receptor beta chains in this list originate from one sample, sequenced in a study of cytomegalovirus exposure and HLA in healthy donors. In the PCR, 60 Vbeta and 13 Jbeta primers were used. This table comes from immunoSEQ multiplex PCR, and its TCRdb copy is limited to in-frame clones, with some not included. The sample has 200,000 or so clones, 65% to 85% seen once. The material sequenced was PBMCs. The origin of the receptors is a boy younger than 10 in good health and CMV-seronegative.

This chain links TRBV7-9 with TRBJ1-1; 9 positions match TRBD1. CDR3 length: 15 residues. J gave up 5 bases and V 2 bases, and 6 bases lay outside the gene matches. The germline CDR1 and CDR2 sequences are SEHNR and FQNEAQ (reference sequence). CDR3: CASSLQKTGGTEAFF. In DNA form, the CDR3 reads TGTGCCAGCAGCTTACAAAAGACAGGGGGGACTGAAGCTTTCTTT.

This chain connects TRBV30 to TRBJ1-5; 10 nucleotides align to TRBD1. The V gene end was trimmed by 0 bases and the J gene end by 4 bases; junction bases not matched to a gene: 0. The germline V gene has CDR1 GTSNPN and CDR2 SVGIG (reference sequence). The CDR3 runs to 14 residues. The DNA for the CDR3 is TGTGCCTGGAGTGTGGGACAGGGGAATCAGCCCCAGCATTTT. Protein product: CAWSVGQGNQPQHF.

This clone was seen a single time. The genes are TRBV4-2 and TRBJ1-1, with no clear D. This CDR3 comprises 16 residues. Trimming took 0 bases from V and 0 from J, leaving 11 bases between them. CDR1 is LGHNA and CDR2 is YNFKEQ in the germline V gene. The CDR3: CASSQEGLGVNTEAFF. The DNA of the CDR3 is TGTGCCAGCAGCCAAGAGGGTCTCGGAGTGAACACTGAAGCTTTCTTT.

The CDR3 sequence: CASSLNGGGAFETQYF. The CDR3 nucleotides are TGTGCCAGCAGCTTAAATGGCGGGGGGGCCTTTGAGACCCAGTACTTC. The chain couples TRBV7-3 to TRBJ2-5, with 9 positions matching TRBD2. Germline loops: CDR1 SGHTA, CDR2 FQGTGA. The V and J ends lost 1 base and 5 bases, in that order; junction bases with no gene match: 8. This CDR3 region has 16 residues.

The chain recombines TRBV6-5 with TRBJ1-4; D gene ambiguous. The V end lost 0 bases, the J end lost 3 bases, and 8 bases lay between the germline ends. Germline V CDR1 and CDR2: MNHEY, SVGAGI. The CDR3 spans 15 residues. The CDR3: CASSYSHSSNEKLFF. As DNA, the CDR3 is TGTGCCAGCAGTTACTCGCATAGTTCTAATGAAAAACTGTTTTTT.

The chain employs TRBV25-1 and TRBJ1-1; possible D gene TRBD1, 6 bases. Germline CDR1 and CDR2: MGHDK and SYGVNS. There are 12 residues in the CDR3. V lost 6 bases and J lost 8, with 13 bases in between. The CDR3, as DNA: TGTGCCAGCAGCCCCGGGACACAAGAAGCTTTCTTT. It specifies CASSPGTQEAFF. The variable domain in full, with the rest retrieved from reference TRBV25-1 and TRBJ1-1, is EADIYQTPRYLVIGTGKKITLECSQTMGHDKMYWYQQDPGMELHLIHYSYGVNSTEKGDLSSESTVSRIRTEHFPLTLESARPSHTSQYLCASSPGTQEAFFGQGTRLTVV.

The gene calls are TRBV7-6 and TRBJ1-3, with TRBD1 matching 9 bases. The length of the CDR3 is 19 residues. Germline CDR1 and CDR2: SGHVS and FNYEAQ. V lost 0 bases, J lost 2 bases, and 11 bases stayed unmatched. The CDR3 nucleotides are TGTGCCAGCAGCTTAGCCCTGGCCGGGACAGGGAATCCTGGAAACACCATATATTTT. Translating gives CASSLALAGTGNPGNTIYF.

J is TRBJ1-2 and V is TRBV18; perhaps TRBD1 as D (6 bases). Germline loops: CDR1 KGHSH, CDR2 LQKENI. Trimming pared 3 bases from V and 4 bases from J, leaving 15 bases between. The CDR3 consists of 15 residues. CDR3 sequence: CASSPASGEGYGYTF. The DNA of the CDR3 is TGTGCCAGCTCACCGGCATCAGGGGAGGGCTATGGCTACACCTTC. The full variable domain, its missing parts supplied by reference TRBV18 and TRBJ1-2, is NAGVMQNPRHLVRRRGQEARLRCSPMKGHSHVYWYRQLPEEGLKFMVYLQKENIIDESGMPKERFSAEFPKEGPSILRIQQVVRGDSAAYFCASSPASGEGYGYTFGSGTRLTVV.

This chain joins TRBV2 and TRBJ1-3; a possible D gene is TRBD1 (5 bases). Trimming shortened V by 2 bases and J by 0 bases, and 14 bases separated the two germline ends. The CDR3 extends over 17 amino acids. The V gene's germline CDR1 is SNHLY and CDR2 FYNNEI. This CDR3 is CASSENGASSSGNTIYF. For the CDR3, the DNA is TGTGCCAGCAGTGAAAATGGGGCCAGTTCCTCTGGAAACACCATATATTTT.

The rearrangement joins TRBV6-5 to TRBJ1-5; D possibly corresponds to TRBD1 (6 bases). The CDR3 extends over 14 amino acids. Germline CDR1 reads MNHEY; CDR2 reads SVGAGI. Trimming took off 2 bases at V and 1 base at J, with 6 bases between the two ends. CDR3 coding DNA: TGTGCCAGCAGTTACGGACAGAGCAATCAGCCCCAGCATTTT. It encodes CASSYGQSNQPQHF.

This clone was detected only once. The chain uses TRBV30 and TRBJ2-7; no clear D. This CDR3 has 13 residues. Trimming removed 5 bases at V and 2 bases at J, with 13 bases between. Germline assignment: CDR1 GTSNPN and CDR2 SVGIG (reference sequence). CDR3 sequence: CAWGLQKAYEQYF. For the CDR3, the DNA is TGTGCCTGGGGGCTTCAGAAAGCCTACGAGCAGTACTTC.

In its sample, this clone was seen a few times. The gene calls are TRBV4-3 and TRBJ2-3; 8 nucleotides agree with TRBD2. Losses at the gene ends were 0 bases for V and 6 bases for J; bases not matched to a gene: 5. Germline CDR1 is LGHNA and CDR2 is YSLEER. The CDR3 is 15 residues long. CDR3 DNA: TGCGCCAGCAGCCAAGAGCGGGGGGCCGTCGATACGCAGTATTTT. It encodes CASSQERGAVDTQYF.

J is TRBJ2-3 and V is TRBV2; TRBD2 aligns across 7 bases. The ends lost 6 bases at V and 4 bases at J; junction bases unmatched: 13. This CDR3 has 16 residues. Germline-derived CDR1 and CDR2 are SNHLY and FYNNEI. CDR3 DNA sequence: TGTGCCAGCAGCCCACCCAGGCGGGGAGGGGCAGATACGCAGTATTTT. Protein product: CASSPPRRGGADTQYF.

This clone was picked up a small number of times. This chain joins TRBV2 and TRBJ2-2; no clear D. Germline V gene sequence: CDR1 SNHLY, CDR2 FYNNEI. The CDR3 loop spans 13 amino acids. Trimming took off 6 bases at V and 9 bases at J, with 14 bases between the two ends. CDR3 DNA: TGTGCCAGCAGGAGGAACTTATGGAGGGAGCTGTTTTTT. It translates to CASRRNLWRELFF.

V and J are TRBV7-9 and TRBJ2-3; 9 bases align to TRBD2. Germline CDR1 is SEHNR and CDR2 is FQNEAQ (reference sequence). V gave up 8 bases and J gave up 2 bases; unmatched junction bases: 14. There are 17 residues in the CDR3. CDR3 in DNA: TGTGCCAGCTTAATGCTAGCGGGGAGACGGGACACAGATACGCAGTATTTT. Translated, it gives CASLMLAGRRDTDTQYF.

The rearrangement joins TRBV10-3 to TRBJ1-1, with D tentatively TRBD1 (6 bases). Germline loops: CDR1 ENHRY, CDR2 SYGVKD. V was pared by 0 bases and J by 5 bases, with 10 bases between. The CDR3 loop spans 14 amino acids. The CDR3 region is CAISESRGGTEAFF. For the CDR3, the DNA is TGTGCCATCAGTGAGTCGAGGGGGGGGACTGAAGCTTTCTTT.

The chain carries TRBV5-4 and TRBJ2-1; 11 nucleotides align to TRBD1. The V and J ends lost 0 bases and 2 bases, in that order; junction bases with no gene match: 10. The germline gives CDR1 SGHNT, CDR2 YYREEE (reference sequence). CDR3 length equals 19 residues. The CDR3 region has the DNA TGTGCCAGCAGCTTGGCCACTCCGGGACAGGGGGACCCCTACAATGAGCAGTTCTTC. This sequence encodes CASSLATPGQGDPYNEQFF.

This rearrangement joins TRBV18 to TRBJ1-2; perhaps TRBD1 as D (6 bases). The CDR3 runs to 16 residues. The ends were cut back, 1 base at V and 1 base at J, with 13 bases in the middle. The germline V gene encodes CDR1 KGHSH and CDR2 LQKENI. CDR3 region: CASSPRQGSGNYGYTF. As DNA, the CDR3 is TGTGCCAGCTCACCACGGCAGGGGTCGGGTAACTATGGCTACACCTTC.

The chain uses TRBV11-3 and TRBJ1-2; D perhaps matches TRBD1 (5 bases). This CDR3 has 13 residues. V dropped 2 bases and J dropped 6 bases, with 10 bases sitting between them. The germline CDR1 and CDR2 sequences are SGHNT and YENEEA. This CDR3 is CASSLTGGNGYTF. CDR3 bases: TGTGCCAGCAGCTTAACAGGAGGGAATGGCTACACCTTC.

This clone was seen just once. This sequence joins TRBV5-5 and TRBJ2-5; 9 positions match TRBD2. Germline V gene sequence: CDR1 SGHKS, CDR2 YYEKEE (reference sequence). V trimming: 0 bases; J trimming: 5 bases; junction bases outside the gene matches: 8. The CDR3 loop spans 16 amino acids. The CDR3 nucleotides read TGTGCCAGCAGCTTGGTCACTAGCGGGTCGGGCGAGACCCAGTACTTC. Its translation: CASSLVTSGSGETQYF.

The chain combines TRBV7-8 with TRBJ2-2; a possible D gene is TRBD2 (5 bases). The germline V gene encodes CDR1 SGHVS and CDR2 FQNEAQ. V was clipped by 2 bases and J by 4 bases, with 14 bases between them. This CDR3 spans 16 amino acids. CDR3 bases: TGTGCCAGCAGCTTATTTTCGGGCGGAGGCACCGGGGAGCTGTTTTTT. Translated, it gives CASSLFSGGGTGELFF.

V and J are TRBV6-1 and TRBJ1-2; D remains unclear. Germline CDR1 MNHNS, CDR2 SASEGT. This CDR3 contains 12 residues. V shed 2 bases and J shed 4 bases, with 5 bases lying between them. DNA of the CDR3: TGTGCCAGCAGTGAAAAGCCCTATGGCTACACCTTC. Translated: CASSEKPYGYTF.

The genes are TRBV7-3 and TRBJ2-1; possibly TRBD2 for D (5 bases). The length of the CDR3 is 13 residues. CDR1 SGHTA and CDR2 FQGTGA come from the germline V gene. Trimming shortened V by 2 bases and J by 5 bases, and 7 bases separated the two germline ends. The CDR3 nucleotides read TGTGCCAGCAGCTTAGACGGGAACAATGAGCAGTTCTTC. This gives the protein CASSLDGNNEQFF. Complete variable domain (other parts from reference TRBV7-3 and TRBJ2-1): GAGVSQTPSNKVTEKGKYVELRCDPISGHTALYWYRQSLGQGPEFLIYFQGTGAADDSGLPNDRFFAVRPEGSVSTLKIQRTERGDSAVYLCASSLDGNNEQFFGPGTRLTVL.

V usage is TRBV18 and J usage is TRBJ1-2; 7 bases are shared with TRBD1. The CDR3 has 15 amino acids. Germline values: CDR1 KGHSH, CDR2 LQKENI. V lost 3 bases to trimming and J lost 0 bases; unmatched junction nucleotides: 4. The CDR3 region is CASSPYRGPNYGYTF. DNA for the CDR3: TGTGCCAGCTCACCTTACAGGGGCCCTAACTATGGCTACACCTTC.